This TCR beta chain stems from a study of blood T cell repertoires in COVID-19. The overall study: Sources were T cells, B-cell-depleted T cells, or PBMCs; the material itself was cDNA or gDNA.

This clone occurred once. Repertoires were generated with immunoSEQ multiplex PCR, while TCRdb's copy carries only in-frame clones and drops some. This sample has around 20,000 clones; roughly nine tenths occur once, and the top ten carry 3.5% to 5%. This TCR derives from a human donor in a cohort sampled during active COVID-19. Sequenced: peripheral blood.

The CDR3: CASRGQIQPQHF. The CDR3 nucleotides read TGTGCCAGCAGGGGACAGATTCAGCCCCAGCATTTT. This chain uses TRBV6-5 with TRBJ1-5; 7 positions agree with TRBD1. This CDR3 spans 12 amino acids. Per germline, CDR1 MNHEY and CDR2 SVGAGI. J was trimmed by 6 bases and V by 6 bases; bases with no gene match: 2.